The 11 T cell receptor beta chains below were found in one sample sequenced in a study of blood T cells in healthy people across ages. Primers used in a second PCR of about 7 to 11 cycles were a sample-barcoded 5' primer and a J-beta primer mix. Using its own MiXCR run on the 5' RACE reads, TCRdb lists one record per CDR3 protein. The data show roughly 700,000 distinct CDR3 sequences, with around 32% seen just once and about 16% held by the top ten. Sequencing input: blood. All receptors come from a woman of 80 years or more in good health.

This clonotype was counted a few times. Given a much more abundant clone one base away, this may be a read error. CDR3 residues: CASSSSFVGTDTQYF. The DNA for the CDR3 is TGTGCCAGCAGCTCATCATTTGTCGGCACAGATACGCAGTATTTT. J is TRBJ2-3 and V is TRBV7-2; D gene uncertain. The CDR3 contains 15 residues. CDR1 and CDR2 (germline): SGHTA, FQGNSA. V shed 4 bases and J shed 1 base, with 12 bases lying between them.

V is TRBV5-1 and J is TRBJ2-5; 7 nucleotides match TRBD2. With V trimmed by 3 bases and J by 3 bases, 5 bases remained unmatched. Per germline, CDR1 SGHRS and CDR2 YFSETQ. The length of the CDR3 is 14 residues. The CDR3 sequence: CASSSKSGEETQYF. CDR3 coding DNA: TGCGCCAGCAGCTCGAAGAGCGGGGAAGAGACCCAGTACTTC.

This clonotype appeared many times. The chain employs TRBV15 and TRBJ1-2, with no clear D. With 0 bases removed from V and 6 bases from J, the gap between germline ends came to 11 bases. The germline V gene has CDR1 LNHNV and CDR2 YYDKDF (reference sequence). The CDR3 totals 14 residues. The DNA for the CDR3 is TGTGCCACCAGCAGAGATCGCATGCGGGATGGCTACACCTTC. Amino acid sequence: CATSRDRMRDGYTF.

Notes on this clonotype: Possible read error: a much larger clone is one base away. CDR3: CVSSLARGQGYEQYF. In DNA form, the CDR3 reads TGTGTCAGCAGCTTAGCGAGAGGCCAGGGGTACGAGCAGTACTTC. The chain uses TRBV7-9 and TRBJ2-7; the D gene is possibly TRBD1 (6 bases). The germline CDR1 and CDR2 sequences are SEHNR and FQNEAQ (reference sequence). The CDR3 consists of 15 residues.

This rearrangement joins TRBV25-1 to TRBJ1-5; D might be TRBD1 (6 bases). CDR3 size: 13 residues. Trimming pared 7 bases from V and 6 bases from J, leaving 13 bases between. CDR1 and CDR2 from the germline V gene are MGHDK and SYGVNS. For the CDR3, the DNA is TGTGCCAGCACCAAGGGGGAGGGTCAGCCCCAGCATTTT. This gives the protein CASTKGEGQPQHF. Full variable domain (missing parts from reference TRBV25-1 and TRBJ1-5): EADIYQTPRYLVIGTGKKITLECSQTMGHDKMYWYQQDPGMELHLIHYSYGVNSTEKGDLSSESTVSRIRTEHFPLTLESARPSHTSQYLCASTKGEGQPQHFGDGTRLSIL.

The chain links TRBV6-6 to TRBJ2-3; D is ambiguous. Trimming removed 2 bases at V and 4 bases at J, with 10 bases between. CDR1 MNHNY and CDR2 SVGAGI come from the germline V gene (reference sequence). This CDR3 has 14 amino acids. In DNA form, the CDR3 reads TGTGCCAGCAGTTACGGGCAAAACTCAGATACGCAGTATTTT. This codes for CASSYGQNSDTQYF.

This clonotype was seen repeatedly, ten times or more. The chain recombines TRBV27 with TRBJ2-7, with D maybe TRBD2 (6 bases). This CDR3 contains 17 residues. The germline V gene encodes CDR1 MNHEY and CDR2 SMNVEV (reference sequence). V lost 0 bases and J lost 1, with 16 bases in between. CDR3: CASSLSGRGRLSYEQYF. The CDR3 DNA reads TGTGCCAGCAGTTTATCGGGGCGGGGCCGATTATCCTACGAGCAGTACTTC.

Regarding this clonotype: A read error may explain this, as a much larger clone is one base away. The genes are TRBV20-1 and TRBJ2-3; possibly TRBD1 for D (5 bases). V gave up 3 bases and J gave up 5 bases, with 6 bases separating them. Germline CDR1 and CDR2: DFQATT and SNEGSKA (reference sequence). CDR3 size: 11 residues. The CDR3 region is CSASQGDTQYF. The CDR3 DNA reads as TGCAGTGCTAGTCAGGGAGATACGCAGTATTTT.

This chain links TRBV20-1 with TRBJ2-1; D not resolved. Judging by the DNA end, TRBJ2-7 fits better; the J call may be wrong. The CDR3 totals 13 residues. CDR1 is DFQATT and CDR2 is SNEGSKA in the germline V gene (reference sequence). DNA for the CDR3: TGCAGTGTGCCCCTTAGCTCCTACAATGAGCAGTACTTC. This translates into CSVPLSSYNEQYF.

The genes are TRBV7-2 and TRBJ2-1; 10 nucleotides agree with TRBD2. The CDR3 is made up of 16 amino acids. V dropped 5 bases and J dropped 4; count of bases not matched to a gene: 8. Per germline, CDR1 SGHTA and CDR2 FQGNSA. The CDR3 spells CASSLNSGRLYNEQFF. In DNA, the CDR3 is TGTGCCAGCAGCCTGAATAGCGGGAGGCTATACAATGAGCAGTTCTTC.

This clonotype showed up many times. CDR3 region: CATSLGSGTDTQYF. CDR3 nucleotide sequence: TGTGCCACCAGTCTAGGGAGTGGCACAGATACGCAGTATTTT. This chain joins TRBV24-1 and TRBJ2-3; possibly TRBD2 for D (5 bases). Trimming took off 6 bases at V and 1 base at J, with 10 bases between the two ends. CDR3 size: 14 residues. The germline gives CDR1 KGHDR, CDR2 SFDVKD.